The clone carrying this T cell receptor (beta chain) came up many times. The record originates from a study of T cells in Graves' hyperthyroidism and ophthalmopathy. Amplified TCR beta CDR3 regions came from RNA transcripts. Primed by the HTBI set, a first-round RT-PCR was run on the TCR CDR3. TCRdb itself ran the multiplex PCR reads through MiXCR, one entry per CDR3 protein. Of roughly 99,000 distinct CDR3 sequences in the sample, around a sixth were seen once. Sequencing input: blood. This clonotype was obtained from a woman between 50 and 59 years old with Graves' hyperthyroidism.

CDR3 nucleotides: TGTGCCAGCAGTTCACCCCCCCTACTAGCGGGGGCTCACAATGAGCAGTTCTTC. Encoded protein: CASSSPPLLAGAHNEQFF. The chain uses TRBV28 and TRBJ2-1; TRBD2 aligns across 11 bases. Germline lookup yields CDR1 MDHEN and CDR2 SYDVKM. V trimming: 4 bases; J trimming: 5 bases; junction bases outside the gene matches: 13. This CDR3 has 18 amino acids.